Each of the 27 T cell receptor beta chains below was sequenced from the same sample in a study of blood T cells in healthy people across ages. For the second PCR, which ran for about 7 to 11 cycles, a sample-barcoded 5' primer and a J-beta primer mix were used. TCRdb recomputed calls from the 5' RACE reads with MiXCR, one row per CDR3 protein. The repertoire holds roughly 830,000 distinct CDR3 sequences, with 55% to 65% as singletons. Sequenced sample: blood. The receptor set was obtained from a man aged 25 to 40 in good health.

The chain is built from TRBV7-3 and TRBJ2-2; D gene uncertain. This CDR3 is 14 amino acids long. The V end was cut by 8 bases, the J end by 4 bases, with 14 bases between. Germline V gene data show CDR1 as SGHTA and CDR2 as FQGTGA. The CDR3 sequence: CASGPGPGTGELFF. The CDR3 DNA follows: TGTGCCAGCGGCCCCGGACCGGGCACCGGGGAGCTGTTTTTT.

This clonotype has only a few counts. The CDR3 here is CASSFRRDRGFINSPLHF. The CDR3 DNA sequence: TGTGCCAGCAGTTTCCGCCGGGACAGGGGCTTCATTAATTCACCCCTCCACTTT. The chain combines TRBV12-3 or TRBV12-4 with TRBJ1-6; 10 bases are shared with TRBD1. The CDR3 extends over 18 amino acids. Trimming at V came to 3 bases and at J to 6 bases, leaving 11 bases not matched to a gene.

The CDR3 is CASRDGGFYEQYF. CDR3 sequence (DNA): TGTGCCAGCCGAGACGGGGGATTCTACGAGCAGTACTTC. The rearrangement joins TRBV2 to TRBJ2-4, with TRBD2 as a possible D gene (6 bases). Gene TRBJ2-7 matches the end of the DNA better, so the J call may be wrong. The CDR3 totals 13 residues. The germline gives CDR1 SNHLY, CDR2 FYNNEI.

This rearrangement joins TRBV9 to TRBJ2-7; the D call may be TRBD1 or TRBD2 (5 bases each). V dropped 0 bases and J dropped 2 bases, with 12 bases sitting between them. The germline CDR1 and CDR2 sequences are SGDLS and YYNGEE. The CDR3 covers 15 residues. CDR3 nucleotides: TGTGCCAGCAGCGTAGCAGCGACGGGGCCCTACGAGCAGTACTTC. As protein: CASSVAATGPYEQYF.

This clonotype was detected only a few times. The chain couples TRBV9 to TRBJ2-2, with 11 nucleotides matching TRBD2. CDR1 and CDR2 from the germline V gene are SGDLS and YYNGEE. V lost 3 bases to trimming and J lost 5 bases; unmatched junction nucleotides: 9. The CDR3 length is 17 residues. DNA of the CDR3: TGTGCCAGCAGCGGGAAGACTAGCGGGGTAGTAACCGGGGAGCTGTTTTTT. Its protein product is CASSGKTSGVVTGELFF.

This clonotype was observed a few times. The chain has TRBV29-1 and TRBJ2-7; D remains unclear. The CDR3 sequence is 11 residues long. Germline V gives CDR1 SQVTM, CDR2 ANQGSEA. V was shortened by 6 bases and J by 1 base, with 7 bases between the two germline ends. CDR3 DNA: TGCAGCGTGCGAGAGTCCTACGAGCAGTACTTC. It yields the protein CSVRESYEQYF.

As regards this clonotype: Since a much larger clone is just one base distant, this may be a read error. This chain joins TRBV25-1 and TRBJ2-5; D is possibly TRBD2 (6 bases). CDR3 size: 13 residues. The germline CDR1 and CDR2 sequences are MGHDK and SYGVNS. The CDR3 sequence is CATYLPGEEIQYF. The CDR3 DNA reads TGTGCCACCTACCTGCCGGGGGAAGAGATCCAGTACTTC.

The rearrangement joins TRBV5-1 to TRBJ2-4; D unresolved. Trimming stripped 7 bases from V and 7 bases from J, with 21 bases between. This CDR3 spans 15 amino acids. Germline-derived CDR1 and CDR2 are SGHRS and YFSETQ. The CDR3 loop reads CASDTWPFSRNIQYF. CDR3 sequence (DNA): TGCGCCAGCGACACATGGCCGTTTAGCAGGAACATTCAGTACTTC.

The table lists this clonotype with a few counts. The J gene is TRBJ2-1, the V gene TRBV6-1; D gene ambiguous. V was cut by 2 bases and J by 1 base, with 9 bases left in between. CDR3 length equals 15 residues. Germline loops: CDR1 MNHNS, CDR2 SASEGT. This chain's CDR3 is CASSESDRSYNEQFF. The CDR3 nucleotides are TGTGCCAGCAGTGAATCTGACCGATCCTACAATGAGCAGTTCTTC.

Only a few counts were recorded for this clonotype. The J gene is TRBJ2-4, the V gene TRBV4-1; TRBD2 aligns across 10 bases. This CDR3 region has 18 residues. V shed 3 bases and J 7 bases; nucleotides not matched to a gene: 15. The germline V gene encodes CDR1 MGHRA and CDR2 YSYEKL. CDR3 DNA sequence: TGCGCCAGCAGCCAGGAGGGGGGCATTAGCGGGGGGAGTAACATTCAGTACTTC. Translated: CASSQEGGISGGSNIQYF.

The gene calls are TRBV4-3 and TRBJ2-7; 7 nucleotides agree with TRBD1. In germline, CDR1 is LGHNA, CDR2 YSLEER. CDR3 length: 15 residues. The V and J ends lost 1 base and 2 bases, in that order; junction bases with no gene match: 5. The chain's CDR3 is CASSQVGDRAYEQYF. The CDR3 DNA reads as TGCGCCAGCAGCCAAGTGGGCGACAGGGCCTACGAGCAGTACTTC.

A word on this clonotype: Its ends do not fully match the called genes, so a read error is possible. This sequence joins TRBV9 and TRBJ2-7, with TRBD1 matching 7 bases. CDR1 and CDR2 from the germline V gene are SGDLS and YYNGEE. This CDR3 has 14 residues. CDR3 in DNA: TGTGCCAACAGCATGGGGACAGCTTTCTACGAGCAGTACTTC. Amino acids: CANSMGTAFYEQYF.

This chain connects TRBV5-1 to TRBJ2-7; TRBD2 agrees at 11 bases. The germline gives CDR1 SGHRS, CDR2 YFSETQ. This CDR3 spans 16 amino acids. V was pared by 5 bases and J by 1 base, with 8 bases of the junction left unmatched. The CDR3: CASRPPGTSGSYEQYF. The CDR3 DNA reads TGCGCCAGCAGACCCCCCGGGACTAGCGGTTCCTACGAGCAGTACTTC.

The rearrangement uses TRBV28 and TRBJ2-1; 9 bases fit TRBD2. Germline CDR1 is MDHEN and CDR2 is SYDVKM. Germline trimming cut 6 bases from V and 9 bases from J; bases unmatched to any gene: 15. CDR3 size: 16 residues. The chain's CDR3 is CASSSRRGGALTEQFF. The CDR3 DNA is TGTGCCAGCAGCTCCCGGCGCGGGGGGGCCCTCACTGAGCAGTTCTTC.

The V call is TRBV12-3 or TRBV12-4, the J call TRBJ1-2; 11 bases fit TRBD1. The J segment lost 8 bases and the V segment lost 1 base, leaving 9 bases of the junction unmatched. CDR3 size: 16 residues. The CDR3 DNA follows: TGTGCCAGCAGTTTAGTTGGAGGACAGGGGGCGAAGGGCTACACCTTC. Amino acids: CASSLVGGQGAKGYTF.

The V gene is TRBV7-3, the J gene TRBJ1-6, with 9 bases lining up with TRBD1. J lost 10 bases, V lost 5 bases, and 9 bases had no gene match. This CDR3 is built from 15 residues. The germline V gene encodes CDR1 SGHTA and CDR2 FQGTGA. Here the CDR3 DNA reads TGTGCCAGCAGCCCACAGGGGACAGGGTCATCACCCCTCCACTTT. Its translation: CASSPQGTGSSPLHF.

This clonotype has just a few counts. This chain joins TRBV20-1 and TRBJ1-2, with D hard to call. Trimming pared 3 bases from V and 4 bases from J, leaving 12 bases between. Germline V CDR1 and CDR2: DFQATT, SNEGSKA (reference sequence). The CDR3 is 13 residues long. The CDR3 spells CSASGLDTYGYTF. CDR3 coding DNA: TGCAGTGCTAGTGGGCTTGACACCTATGGCTACACCTTC.

The rearrangement uses TRBV7-2 and TRBJ2-3, with 7 bases matching TRBD2. The V segment lost 2 bases and the J segment 2 bases; nucleotides outside the gene matches: 7. The CDR3 sequence is 16 residues long. CDR1 SGHTA and CDR2 FQGNSA come from the germline V gene. CDR3 loop: CASSLRAGENTDTQYF. The DNA for the CDR3 is TGTGCCAGCAGCTTAAGGGCGGGGGAGAACACAGATACGCAGTATTTT. The variable domain in full, completed from reference TRBV7-2 and TRBJ2-3, reads GAGVSQSPSNKVTEKGKDVELRCDPISGHTALYWYRQSLGQGLEFLIYFQGNSAPDKSGLPSDRFSAERTGGSVSTLTIQRTQQEDSAVYLCASSLRAGENTDTQYFGPGTRLTVL.

The genes are TRBV6-1 and TRBJ1-5; D not resolved. The V end lost 3 bases, the J end lost 3 bases, and 15 bases lay between the germline ends. This CDR3 comprises 16 residues. Germline V lookup: CDR1 MNHNS, CDR2 SASEGT. The CDR3: CASSDAVRENNQPQHF. In DNA form, the CDR3 reads TGTGCCAGCAGTGACGCGGTTAGGGAGAACAATCAGCCCCAGCATTTT.

The chain couples TRBV7-3 to TRBJ2-7; D unclear. Germline lookup yields CDR1 SGHTA and CDR2 FQGTGA. V shed 5 bases and J shed 0 bases, with 17 bases lying between them. The CDR3 is 16 amino acids. The CDR3 DNA follows: TGTGCCAGCAGCCCTTCCCTGGCCGCAACCTCCTACGAGCAGTACTTC. This sequence encodes CASSPSLAATSYEQYF.

V gene TRBV29-1 combines with J gene TRBJ2-3; 11 bases are a match to TRBD2. CDR3 length equals 14 residues. J gave up 2 bases and V 7 bases, and 5 bases lay outside the gene matches. Germline lookup yields CDR1 SQVTM and CDR2 ANQGSEA. The CDR3 here is CSALTSGATDTQYF. As DNA, the CDR3 is TGCAGCGCACTGACTAGCGGGGCCACAGATACGCAGTATTTT.

The V call is TRBV7-2, the J call TRBJ2-5; 7 bases agree with TRBD1. J lost 4 bases, V lost 5 bases, and 7 bases had no gene match. Germline lookup yields CDR1 SGHTA and CDR2 FQGNSA. This CDR3 contains 14 residues. The CDR3 coding sequence is TGTGCCAGCAGCCCGACAGGGAGCCGAGAGACCCAGTACTTC. Protein: CASSPTGSRETQYF. Full variable domain (outside the CDR3, taken from reference TRBV7-2 and TRBJ2-5): GAGVSQSPSNKVTEKGKDVELRCDPISGHTALYWYRQSLGQGLEFLIYFQGNSAPDKSGLPSDRFSAERTGGSVSTLTIQRTQQEDSAVYLCASSPTGSRETQYFGPGTRLLVL.

Comments on this clonotype: Since a much larger clone is just one base distant, this may be a read error. This chain links TRBV20-1 with TRBJ1-2; TRBD1 matches 10 bases. Germline loops: CDR1 DFQATT, CDR2 SNEGSKA (reference sequence). The CDR3 contains 16 residues. V lost 3 bases, J lost 1 base, and 8 bases stayed unmatched. CDR3 in amino acids: CSASGVTGGVNYGYTF. The DNA of the CDR3 is TGCAGTGCTAGTGGAGTGACAGGGGGCGTTAACTATGGCTACACCTTC.

This clonotype appeared a single time. The J gene is TRBJ2-7, the V gene TRBV6-1; D perhaps matches TRBD1 (6 bases). This CDR3 contains 14 residues. CDR1 and CDR2 from the germline V gene are MNHNS and SASEGT. V lost 6 bases to trimming and J lost 2 bases, with 14 bases between them. The CDR3: CASSVGQLTYEQYF. CDR3 nucleotides: TGTGCCAGCAGCGTAGGACAGCTTACCTACGAGCAGTACTTC.

This clonotype was detected only a few times. The chain uses TRBV10-3 and TRBJ2-7, with D uncertain. CDR3 length: 11 residues. V lost 3 bases, J lost 5 bases, and 5 bases lay in between. Germline CDR1 and CDR2: ENHRY and SYGVKD. The CDR3 loop is CAISDPNEQYF. CDR3 in DNA: TGTGCCATCAGTGACCCCAACGAGCAGTACTTC.

Written as DNA, the CDR3 is TGTGCCAGCAGCCAGGAAGGCAGGGGTGGCGACGAGCAGTACTTC. As protein: CASSQEGRGGDEQYF. This chain joins TRBV27 and TRBJ2-7; tentatively, D is TRBD1 (6 bases). CDR1 is MNHEY and CDR2 is SMNVEV in the germline V gene (reference sequence). The CDR3 is 15 residues long. The germline V and J ends were trimmed by 6 bases and 5 bases, with 20 bases remaining between them.

The rearrangement joins TRBV9 to TRBJ2-3; D is undetermined. This CDR3 is built from 18 residues. Trimming removed 0 bases at V and 2 bases at J, with 19 bases between. Germline values: CDR1 SGDLS, CDR2 YYNGEE. The CDR3 DNA is TGTGCCAGCAGCGTAGGAGCCGGTTCCAATCCGTTCACAGATACGCAGTATTTT. It codes for CASSVGAGSNPFTDTQYF.